The T cell receptor (beta chain) described here comes from a study of shared clonotypes between healthy human individuals. Study-wide background: Each donor had three CD4 naive, three CD4 memory, two CD8 naive and one CD8 memory plate.

At deep level, the assay was performed. Replicate PCRs run on sorted subsets employed 200 ng DNA, approximately 30,000 T cell genomes. Repertoires were generated with immunoSEQ multiplex PCR, while TCRdb's copy carries only in-frame clones and drops some. There are some 700,000 clones in the sample; roughly 91% occur only once, and 30% to 40% lies in the top ten. The CDR3 extends over 13 amino acids. Looked up from germline, CDR1 is SQVTM and CDR2 is ANQGSEA. Trimming cost V 7 bases and J 4 bases; bases outside gene matches: 9. The donors were adults (healthy and HIV-negative) with no recent acute infections or vaccinations.

The rearrangement links TRBV29-1 to TRBJ1-1; TRBD1 matches 7 bases. Sequenced material: memory CD8+ T cells from PBMCs. Subset noted: CD45RO+ cells pooled with CCR7-negative TemRA cells. The sequence was obtained from a man younger than 35 in good health. Some clones in this sample may be carry-over from other donors' samples. CDR3 loop: CSDLDRASTEAFF. The CDR3 DNA reads as TGCAGCGACCTAGACAGGGCCAGCACTGAAGCTTTCTTT.